This T cell receptor (beta chain) was captured by sequencing in a study of cytomegalovirus exposure and HLA in healthy donors. PCR employed 60 Vbeta and 13 Jbeta primers. Sequenced by immunoSEQ multiplex PCR; TCRdb stores in-frame clones only, minus some. The table has 75,000 to 90,000 clones, about 85% seen once; the top ten hold approximately 7.4%. The germline V gene encodes CDR1 MNHEY and CDR2 SVGAGI. The ends were cut back, 6 bases at V and 8 bases at J, with 10 bases in the middle. This CDR3 is built from 11 residues. The source is a man between 35 and 55 years old in good health and CMV-seropositive. Sample: PBMCs. J is TRBJ1-2 and V is TRBV6-5; D perhaps matches TRBD1 (6 bases). The chain's CDR3 is CASRPGEGYTF. The CDR3 DNA reads as TGTGCCAGCAGGCCAGGGGAAGGCTACACCTTC.